The rows below give T cell receptor beta chains drawn from one sample of a study of cytomegalovirus exposure and HLA in healthy donors. Here immunoSEQ multiplex PCR was the method, and the copy in TCRdb shows in-frame clones only, minus some. The data show 130,000 to 150,000 clones, 76% seen once. Source material: PBMCs. These receptors were collected from a man younger than 35 in good health and CMV-seronegative. Each CDR3 is given with its conserved first and last residue. A D gene is named only where the DNA matches it firmly. Rows give clone size only sometimes, using once, few, many, or a class for an expanded clone.

D: -
J: TRBJ1-1
size: -
V: TRBV2
CDR3: CASSLQYEAFF
DNA: TGTGCCAGCAGCCTTCAGTATGAAGCTTTCTTT

D: -
J: TRBJ2-1
size: -
V: TRBV18
CDR3: CASSPPSKRDNEQFF
DNA: TGTGCCAGCTCACCCCCCTCTAAACGAGACAATGAGCAGTTCTTC

D: -
J: TRBJ1-2
size: -
V: TRBV28
CDR3: CASSLMRARGYTF
DNA: TGTGCCAGCAGTTTAATGAGGGCGCGAGGCTACACCTTC

D: TRBD2
J: TRBJ2-7
size: -
V: TRBV10-2
CDR3: CASRQIAGVVYEQYF
DNA: TGCGCCAGCAGACAAATAGCGGGAGTGGTCTACGAGCAGTACTTC

D: TRBD2
J: TRBJ2-1
size: -
V: TRBV19
CDR3: CASRTSGGTTYNEQFF
DNA: TGTGCCAGCAGGACTAGCGGGGGGACTACCTACAATGAGCAGTTCTTC

D: TRBD1
J: TRBJ1-5
size: -
V: TRBV6-1
CDR3: CASSERSRTGGGLGQPQHF
DNA: TGTGCCAGCAGTGAACGAAGTAGGACAGGGGGCGGTCTTGGTCAGCCCCAGCATTTT

D: TRBD1
J: TRBJ1-4
size: few
V: TRBV6-7
CDR3: CASSTLQGGKLFF
DNA: TGTGCCAGCAGTACACTACAGGGGGGGAAACTGTTTTTT

D: -
J: TRBJ1-4
size: -
V: TRBV28
CDR3: CASVMEGTNEKLFF
DNA: TGTGCCAGCGTAATGGAGGGGACTAATGAAAAACTGTTTTTT

D: TRBD2
J: TRBJ2-7
size: -
V: TRBV10-3
CDR3: CAISEVGGGTSYEQYF
DNA: TGTGCCATCAGTGAGGTGGGCGGGGGGACCTCCTACGAGCAGTACTTC

D: -
J: TRBJ1-4
size: -
V: TRBV5-1
CDR3: CASSKDKIINEKLFF
DNA: TGCGCCAGCAGCAAGGACAAGATAATTAATGAAAAACTGTTTTTT

D: -
J: TRBJ1-6
size: -
V: TRBV18
CDR3: CASSPQRGKSPLHF
DNA: TGTGCCAGCTCACCACAACGGGGAAAATCACCCCTCCACTTT

D: -
J: TRBJ1-1
size: once
V: TRBV10-3
CDR3: CAISDGGANTEAFF
DNA: TGTGCCATCAGTGACGGGGGAGCTAACACTGAAGCTTTCTTT

D: TRBD1
J: TRBJ2-2
size: -
V: TRBV5-1
CDR3: CASSPDRGTGELFF
DNA: TGCGCCAGCAGCCCGGACAGGGGAACCGGGGAGCTGTTTTTT

D: TRBD1
J: TRBJ2-7
size: -
V: TRBV27
CDR3: CASRHVPGQGTISYEQYF
DNA: TGTGCCAGCAGACATGTCCCGGGACAGGGGACGATCTCCTACGAGCAGTACTTC

D: TRBD2
J: TRBJ2-1
size: -
V: TRBV7-8
CDR3: CASSFGSGGANEQFF
DNA: TGTGCCAGCAGCTTCGGTAGCGGGGGGGCGAATGAGCAGTTCTTC

D: TRBD1
J: TRBJ2-7
size: -
V: TRBV30
CDR3: CASRGQGVTYEQYF
DNA: TGTGCCTCGAGGGGCCAGGGGGTGACCTACGAGCAGTACTTC

D: -
J: TRBJ2-2
size: -
V: TRBV14
CDR3: CASSHGRGTAFTGELFF
DNA: TGTGCCAGCAGCCACGGTCGCGGGACAGCTTTCACCGGGGAGCTGTTTTTT

D: TRBD2
J: TRBJ2-2
size: -
V: TRBV18
CDR3: CASSPMGELAAGELFF
DNA: TGTGCCAGCTCACCAATGGGAGAGCTAGCGGCCGGGGAGCTGTTTTTT

D: -
J: TRBJ1-2
size: few
V: TRBV28
CDR3: CASLVGNYGYTF
DNA: TGTGCCAGCCTCGTCGGTAACTATGGCTACACCTTC

D: -
J: TRBJ2-2
size: -
V: TRBV6-1
CDR3: CASSEGDSDTGELFF
DNA: TGTGCCAGCAGTGAAGGTGACAGTGACACCGGGGAGCTGTTTTTT

D: TRBD1
J: TRBJ1-5
size: -
V: TRBV5-8
CDR3: CASSSGTVGLQPQHF
DNA: TGTGCCAGCAGTTCCGGGACAGTTGGGCTTCAGCCCCAGCATTTT

D: TRBD2
J: TRBJ2-3
size: -
V: TRBV7-3
CDR3: CASSLAGGLDTQYF
DNA: TGTGCCAGCAGCTTAGCGGGGGGGTTAGATACGCAGTATTTT

D: TRBD1
J: TRBJ2-5
size: -
V: TRBV28
CDR3: CASSLSQGVTETQYF
DNA: TGTGCCAGCAGTTTAAGCCAGGGGGTGACAGAGACCCAGTACTTC

D: -
J: TRBJ2-3
size: -
V: TRBV6-5
CDR3: CASRTKGVDTQYF
DNA: TGTGCCAGCAGAACCAAAGGGGTGGATACGCAGTATTTT

D: TRBD2
J: TRBJ2-3
size: -
V: TRBV5-4
CDR3: CASSLRTGGLAGGYTQYF
DNA: TGTGCCAGCAGCTTGAGGACAGGAGGACTAGCGGGAGGTTATACGCAGTATTTT

D: -
J: TRBJ2-1
size: -
V: TRBV5-4
CDR3: CASSLSGGRYNEQFF
DNA: TGTGCCAGCAGCTTAAGTGGGGGCCGTTACAATGAGCAGTTCTTC

D: TRBD1
J: TRBJ1-5
size: -
V: TRBV14
CDR3: CASSGQGNQPQHF
DNA: TGTGCCAGCAGCGGACAGGGCAATCAGCCCCAGCATTTT

D: TRBD1
J: TRBJ2-5
size: once
V: TRBV30
CDR3: CAFEAPTRRTGEQYF
DNA: TGTGCCTTCGAAGCCCCTACACGACGTACAGGGGAGCAGTACTTC

D: TRBD2
J: TRBJ2-7
size: -
V: TRBV5-6
CDR3: CASSPLGTRIYEQYF
DNA: TGTGCCAGCAGCCCCCTGGGGACTAGAATTTACGAGCAGTACTTC

D: TRBD2
J: TRBJ2-7
size: -
V: TRBV5-1
CDR3: CASSSRLAGAKEQYF
DNA: TGCGCCAGCAGCTCTAGACTAGCCGGTGCGAAAGAGCAGTACTTC

D: TRBD2
J: TRBJ2-7
size: medium-sized
V: TRBV7-9
CDR3: CASSLGLAGGHNDEQYF
DNA: TGTGCCAGCAGCTTGGGTTTAGCGGGAGGGCATAATGACGAGCAGTACTTC

D: TRBD2
J: TRBJ2-1
size: -
V: TRBV7-2
CDR3: CASTTKREGQWFF
DNA: TGTGCCAGCACCACGAAGCGGGAGGGCCAGTGGTTCTTC

D: -
J: TRBJ1-1
size: -
V: TRBV19
CDR3: CASTDTWTEAFF
DNA: TGTGCCAGTACCGATACTTGGACTGAAGCTTTCTTT

D: TRBD1
J: TRBJ2-1
size: -
V: TRBV27
CDR3: CASSLLPGQGANEQFF
DNA: TGTGCCAGCAGTCTTCTTCCGGGACAGGGGGCGAATGAGCAGTTCTTC

D: -
J: TRBJ2-3
size: -
V: TRBV18
CDR3: CASSPSRGRTDTQYF
DNA: TGTGCCAGCTCACCTTCTCGGGGGAGGACAGATACGCAGTATTTT

D: TRBD1
J: TRBJ1-2
size: -
V: TRBV11-2
CDR3: CASSFGTGGLYGYTF
DNA: TGTGCCAGCAGCTTCGGGACAGGGGGCCTCTATGGCTACACCTTC

D: TRBD1
J: TRBJ2-7
size: -
V: TRBV27
CDR3: CASSLSGQGPYEQYF
DNA: TGTGCCAGCAGTTTATCCGGACAGGGACCCTACGAGCAGTACTTC